This TCR beta chain was found in a study of radiation and T cells in renal cell carcinoma. The time point is: baseline pretreatment blood. Treatment meaning: 15 Gy SBRT to primary tumor, nephrectomy 4 weeks later. Assay used: immunoSEQ multiplex PCR; TCRdb lists only in-frame clones, some missing. Here the sample spans about 150,000 clones, about 85% being singletons. This material consisted of blood, taken from a patient whose treatment included radiotherapy and nephrectomy. The clonotype originates from a woman aged 70-85 years with renal cell carcinoma.

DNA of the CDR3: TGCGCCAGCAGCCCCTCGGTCGCGGGCTATGGAGAGCAGTTCTTC. It codes for CASSPSVAGYGEQFF. The chain recombines TRBV5-1 with TRBJ2-1, with D perhaps matching TRBD2 (5 bases). V lost 4 bases and J lost 10, with 21 bases in between. Germline assignment: CDR1 SGHRS and CDR2 YFSETQ. The CDR3 loop spans 15 amino acids.